The next 6 T cell receptor beta chains were all read from a single sample in a study of CD8+ T cells in alopecia areata. Treatment defined: oral pan-JAK inhibitor, 5-10 mg twice daily. In each case, RNA was isolated and then reverse transcribed into cDNA as the sequencing template. Profiled with immunoSEQ multiplex PCR; TCRdb holds only in-frame clones, not every one. The sample consists of over 250,000 clones, about 60% of them appearing once. The starting material was CD4+ T cells sorted from blood, obtained between weeks 51 and 52, from a patient treated with tofacitinib. Source of these receptors: a human donor with alopecia areata.

The chain employs TRBV4-3 and TRBJ2-5; D is unresolved. The CDR3 spans 13 residues. Germline CDR1 reads LGHNA; CDR2 reads YSLEER. V lost 3 bases and J 6 bases, leaving 11 bases between the germline ends. CDR3 region: CASSQALEQTQYF. Here the CDR3 DNA reads TGCGCCAGCAGCCAGGCCCTTGAGCAGACCCAGTACTTC.

J is TRBJ1-4 and V is TRBV6-5, with 7 bases that match TRBD1. CDR3 length equals 15 residues. Trimming removed 8 bases from V and 5 bases from J; junction bases left unmatched: 11. CDR1 is MNHEY and CDR2 is SVGAGI in the germline V gene. DNA of the CDR3: TGTGCCAGCGCTCAGGGGGGAACGAGGAATGAAAAACTGTTTTTT. It translates to CASAQGGTRNEKLFF.

This chain's CDR3 is CSASDSHEQYF. The CDR3 DNA sequence: TGCAGTGCTTCGGACAGCCACGAGCAGTACTTC. This sequence joins TRBV20-1 and TRBJ2-7; TRBD1 might be the D (6 bases). Germline CDR1 reads DFQATT; CDR2 reads SNEGSKA (reference sequence). The CDR3 loop spans 11 amino acids. V was cut by 5 bases and J by 5 bases, with 10 bases left in between.

This chain connects TRBV6-5 to TRBJ1-2, with D perhaps TRBD1 (5 bases). This CDR3 region has 13 residues. Per the germline V gene, CDR1 is MNHEY and CDR2 is SVGAGI. Trimming left V 11 bases short and J 3 bases short, with 16 bases between. The CDR3 DNA follows: TGTGCCGGCACGGAGGGGCTTCACTATGGCTACACCTTC. It is translated as CAGTEGLHYGYTF.

The rearrangement uses TRBV5-1 and TRBJ2-6; D might be TRBD1 (5 bases). Germline CDR1 and CDR2: SGHRS and YFSETQ. This CDR3 is built from 16 residues. Trimming stripped 1 base from V and 3 bases from J, with 11 bases between. The CDR3 DNA reads as TGCGCCAGCAGCTTGACACAGGTGTTTGGGGCCAACGTCCTGACTTTC. It encodes CASSLTQVFGANVLTF. Full variable domain (rest looked up from reference TRBV5-1 and TRBJ2-6): KAGVTQTPRYLIKTRGQQVTLSCSPISGHRSVSWYQQTPGQGLQFLFEYFSETQRNKGNFPGRFSGRQFSNSRSEMNVSTLELGDSALYLCASSLTQVFGANVLTFGAGSRLTVL.

This chain links TRBV11-2 with TRBJ1-2, with 8 nucleotides matching TRBD1. Germline V gene sequence: CDR1 SGHAT, CDR2 FQNNGV. The CDR3 runs to 13 residues. V trimming: 7 bases; J trimming: 8 bases; junction bases outside the gene matches: 9. The CDR3 is CASTVDRVAGYTF. CDR3 nucleotide sequence: TGTGCCAGCACCGTGGACAGGGTAGCCGGCTACACCTTC. Full variable domain (remainder filled in from reference TRBV11-2 and TRBJ1-2): EAGVAQSPRYKIIEKRQSVAFWCNPISGHATLYWYQQILGQGPKLLIQFQNNGVVDDSQLPKDRFSAERLKGVDSTLKIQPAKLEDSAVYLCASTVDRVAGYTFGSGTRLTVV.